The 29 T cell receptor beta chains given below trace back to one sample, sequenced in a study of vaccination and CD4 T cells after COVID-19. Antigens for these TCRs are unknown. Described treatment: approximately nine-day PBMC culture with coronavirus spike peptide pools or control peptides (ViraFEST assay). Those CD4+ T cells from the unexposed donor predate the COVID-19 pandemic (2011-2018). The assay that was used to sequence DNA from cultured CD4+ T cells was the Oncomine TCR Beta short-read assay. TCRdb re-derived calls from the PCR reads in MiXCR, one entry per CDR3 protein. The sample yields about 2,500 distinct CDR3 sequences, under 25% seen once. Sample: CD4+ T cells from blood, cultured in vitro. The receptors stem from a human donor in good health.

About this clonotype itself: Here the CDR3 omits its conserved ending phenylalanine or tryptophan, so a read error is the likely source. No DNA is shown, since the ends of the CDR3 on it are uncertain; the CDR3 is the one TCRdb lists. The chain has TRBV27 and TRBJ1-3; the table gives TRBD1 as D, unverified against the DNA. Germline V CDR1 and CDR2: MNHEY, SMNVEV (reference sequence). The CDR3 length is 15 residues, termini included. The CDR3 region is CASMERQGQETPYIL.

This clonotype qualifies as medium-sized. The rearrangement uses TRBV10-3 and TRBJ2-7, with 7 positions matching TRBD1. With V trimmed by 4 bases and J by 1 base, 7 bases remained unmatched. The length of the CDR3 is 15 residues. The germline gives CDR1 ENHRY, CDR2 SYGVKD. The CDR3 nucleotides are TGTGCCATCAGTGGTAGTGGGACAGTATCCTACGAGCAGTACTTC. It yields the protein CAISGSGTVSYEQYF.

The chain couples TRBV4-1 to TRBJ2-3; 8 positions match TRBD2. Germline V lookup: CDR1 MGHRA, CDR2 YSYEKL. The CDR3 has 17 residues. J lost 8 bases, V lost 0 bases, and 13 bases had no gene match. DNA for the CDR3: TGCGCCAGCAGCCAAGATGGGGCGGGGGGCCGTGTTGGTACGCAGTATTTT. It translates to CASSQDGAGGRVGTQYF.

This clonotype has just a few counts. The chain recombines TRBV6-1 with TRBJ2-7, with a weak D call TRBD2 (7 bases). CDR1 is MNHNS, CDR2 SASEGT, per germline. The CDR3 totals 14 residues. Trimming shortened V by 6 bases and J by 10 bases, and 22 bases separated the two germline ends. CDR3 sequence reads: CASRPGGPSTYQYF. The CDR3 DNA reads TGTGCCAGCAGGCCCGGGGGGCCGAGTACGTATCAGTACTTC.

This clonotype was picked up a small number of times. The chain employs TRBV20-1 and TRBJ2-3; TRBD2 might be the D (6 bases). The ends were cut back, 6 bases at V and 5 bases at J, with 18 bases in the middle. This CDR3 is built from 14 residues. Germline V gene lookup returns CDR1 DFQATT and CDR2 SNEGSKA (reference sequence). Here the CDR3 DNA reads TGCAGTGCCAGCGAGGGACTCGGGGTAGATACGCAGTATTTT. It translates to CSASEGLGVDTQYF.

The J gene is TRBJ2-2, the V gene TRBV19; D is perhaps TRBD2 (5 bases). Trimming stripped 8 bases from V and 2 bases from J, with 21 bases between. The CDR3 is made up of 17 amino acids. CDR1 LNHDA and CDR2 SQIVND come from the germline V gene (reference sequence). Here the CDR3 DNA reads TGTGCCAGTCGAACTTTATCGGGGTCGTATAACACCGGGGAGCTGTTTTTT. Translated, it gives CASRTLSGSYNTGELFF.

This clonotype was seen only a few times. The chain recombines TRBV18 with TRBJ1-2; possibly TRBD1 for D (5 bases). The CDR3 is made up of 20 amino acids. CDR1 is KGHSH, CDR2 LQKENI, per germline. With 3 bases removed from V and 3 bases from J, the gap between germline ends came to 29 bases. This CDR3 reads CASSPLSPAQIGVTDYGYTF. The CDR3 region has the DNA TGTGCCAGCTCACCTCTAAGTCCGGCCCAAATCGGGGTGACAGACTATGGCTACACCTTC. Full variable domain (outside the CDR3, taken from reference TRBV18 and TRBJ1-2): NAGVMQNPRHLVRRRGQEARLRCSPMKGHSHVYWYRQLPEEGLKFMVYLQKENIIDESGMPKERFSAEFPKEGPSILRIQQVVRGDSAAYFCASSPLSPAQIGVTDYGYTFGSGTRLTVV.

The J gene is TRBJ2-1, the V gene TRBV10-1; TRBD2 matches at 7 bases. CDR1 WNHNN and CDR2 SYGVQD come from the germline V gene (reference sequence). The J segment lost 12 bases and the V segment lost 4 bases, leaving 6 bases of the junction unmatched. This CDR3 region has 12 residues. The CDR3 DNA reads as TGCGCCAGCAGTGGAGGCGGGAGTGGGCAGTTCTTC. Protein sequence: CASSGGGSGQFF.

V gene TRBV4-1 combines with J gene TRBJ2-3; D call uncertain. The CDR3 consists of 14 residues. V lost 3 bases to trimming and J lost 7 bases, with 14 bases between them. Germline-derived CDR1 and CDR2 are MGHRA and YSYEKL. CDR3 coding DNA: TGCGCCAGCAGCCACCGACCTGAAGGCCATACGCAGTATTTT. Translation gives CASSHRPEGHTQYF.

This clonotype was counted between two and nine times. The gene calls are TRBV24-1 and TRBJ2-2; unclear D gene. The CDR3 has 17 amino acids. The germline V gene has CDR1 KGHDR and CDR2 SFDVKD. Trimming removed 0 bases at V and 2 bases at J, with 12 bases between. In nucleotides, the CDR3 is TGTGCCACCAGTGATTTGAGTCGGGCGGCCAACACCGGGGAGCTGTTTTTT. It translates to CATSDLSRAANTGELFF.

CDR3 sequence (DNA): TGTGCCAGTAGTATAATGAACGGCGACAATGAGCAGTTCTTC. Residues: CASSIMNGDNEQFF. The gene calls are TRBV19 and TRBJ2-1; no definite D call. The V end was cut by 2 bases, the J end by 5 bases, with 10 bases between. Germline lookup yields CDR1 LNHDA and CDR2 SQIVND (reference sequence). The CDR3 length is 14 residues.

This clonotype was counted only a few times. The chain recombines TRBV19 with TRBJ1-2; 10 positions match TRBD1. The CDR3 contains 14 residues. Trimming removed 5 bases from V and 2 bases from J; junction bases left unmatched: 2. Germline CDR1 is LNHDA and CDR2 is SQIVND (reference sequence). In nucleotides, the CDR3 is TGTGCCAGTAGTCCGGGACAGGGGAACTATGGCTACACCTTC. Protein sequence: CASSPGQGNYGYTF. Filled out from reference TRBV19 and TRBJ1-2, the complete variable domain reads DGGITQSPKYLFRKEGQNVTLSCEQNLNHDAMYWYRQDPGQGLRLIYYSQIVNDFQKGDIAEGYSVSREKKESFPLTVTSAQKNPTAFYLCASSPGQGNYGYTFGSGTRLTVV.

About this clonotype itself: An end of the junction does not agree with germline; a read error may underlie this. The genes are TRBV20-1 and TRBJ1-2; D unclear. The CDR3 consists of 15 residues. Germline lookup yields CDR1 DFQATT and CDR2 SNEGSKA (reference sequence). CDR3 residues: CSADTGSGSNYGYIF. CDR3 nucleotides: TGCAGTGCAGACACCGGGAGCGGGTCTAACTATGGCTACATCTTC.

This clonotype was observed a handful of times. This rearrangement joins TRBV6-5 to TRBJ2-2; 7 bases align to TRBD1. Germline CDR1 and CDR2: MNHEY and SVGAGI. The J segment lost 4 bases and the V segment lost 0 bases, leaving 5 bases of the junction unmatched. The CDR3 spans 16 residues. CDR3 protein: CASSYSYDRVTGELFF. The CDR3 DNA is TGTGCCAGCAGTTACTCGTACGACAGGGTCACCGGGGAGCTGTTTTTT.

This clonotype was found a few times. The V gene is TRBV5-1, the J gene TRBJ1-5; D not resolved. The length of the CDR3 is 13 residues. From germline, CDR1 is SGHRS and CDR2 YFSETQ. V lost 0 bases and J 4 bases, leaving 5 bases between the germline ends. CDR3 nucleotides: TGCGCCAGCAGCTTGGATTTAAATCAGCCCCAGCATTTT. Its protein product is CASSLDLNQPQHF. Supplemented by reference TRBV5-1 and TRBJ1-5, the full variable domain reads KAGVTQTPRYLIKTRGQQVTLSCSPISGHRSVSWYQQTPGQGLQFLFEYFSETQRNKGNFPGRFSGRQFSNSRSEMNVSTLELGDSALYLCASSLDLNQPQHFGDGTRLSIL.

This clonotype occurred a few times. V and J are TRBV20-1 and TRBJ2-3, with unresolved D. Germline V CDR1 and CDR2: DFQATT, SNEGSKA (reference sequence). The CDR3 is made up of 13 amino acids. Trimming cost V 3 bases and J 6 bases, with 13 bases left between them. The CDR3: CSASSTTRDTQYF. In nucleotides, the CDR3 is TGCAGTGCTAGTTCTACCACACGGGATACGCAGTATTTT.

This clonotype was observed a single time. The chain has TRBV12-3 or TRBV12-4 and TRBJ2-7; TRBD2 agrees at 13 bases. The trim removed 2 bases at V and 6 bases at J, leaving 4 bases unmatched. The CDR3 runs to 15 residues. The CDR3 spells CASSLTSGGAGEQYF. CDR3 sequence (DNA): TGTGCCAGCAGTTTAACTAGCGGGGGGGCCGGCGAGCAGTACTTC.

This clonotype is medium-sized (0.01 to 0.1%). This chain connects TRBV20-1 to TRBJ1-5; tentatively, D is TRBD1 (5 bases). The germline CDR1 and CDR2 sequences are DFQATT and SNEGSKA (reference sequence). The CDR3 is 14 amino acids. V was pared by 0 bases and J by 0 bases, with 6 bases between. CDR3 amino acids: CSAREGVSNQPQHF. The CDR3 DNA is TGCAGTGCTAGAGAAGGGGTTAGCAATCAGCCCCAGCATTTT.

The chain couples TRBV20-1 to TRBJ1-1, with a possible D match to TRBD1 (5 bases). The CDR3 has 14 amino acids. Looked up from germline, CDR1 is DFQATT and CDR2 is SNEGSKA (reference sequence). Between the trimmed V and J ends, which lost 5 bases and 3 bases, there was a span of 16 bases. CDR3 coding DNA: TGCAGTGCTGCCGACGGGGGAATGTACACTGAAGCTTTCTTT. Translation: CSAADGGMYTEAFF.

The CDR3 bases are TGTGCCAGCAGTTCGACAGGCGCCGGTGAAAAACTGTTTTTT. Its protein is CASSSTGAGEKLFF. The rearrangement uses TRBV12-3 or TRBV12-4 and TRBJ1-4, with D possibly TRBD1 on 6 matching bases. The CDR3 contains 14 residues. The ends were cut back, 4 bases at V and 7 bases at J, with 13 bases in the middle.

This clonotype has just a few counts. The CDR3 sequence: CASSMTGRADTQYF. Written as DNA, the CDR3 is TGTGCCAGTAGTATGACAGGGAGGGCAGATACGCAGTATTTT. The chain joins TRBV19 to TRBJ2-3; D may be TRBD1 or TRBD2 (7 bases each). Germline-derived CDR1 and CDR2 are LNHDA and SQIVND (reference sequence). Trimming left V 3 bases short and J 4 bases short, with 11 bases between. The CDR3 extends over 14 amino acids. Complete variable domain (other parts from reference TRBV19 and TRBJ2-3): DGGITQSPKYLFRKEGQNVTLSCEQNLNHDAMYWYRQDPGQGLRLIYYSQIVNDFQKGDIAEGYSVSREKKESFPLTVTSAQKNPTAFYLCASSMTGRADTQYFGPGTRLTVL.

V is TRBV9 and J is TRBJ1-2, with 7 bases that match TRBD1. This CDR3 spans 14 amino acids. The J segment lost 4 bases and the V segment lost 0 bases, leaving 3 bases of the junction unmatched. CDR1 and CDR2 (germline): SGDLS, YYNGEE. The CDR3 loop is CASSVGDSGYGYTF. Written as DNA, the CDR3 is TGTGCCAGCAGCGTAGGGGACAGCGGCTATGGCTACACCTTC.

This chain joins TRBV20-1 and TRBJ2-7, with D perhaps matching TRBD1 (5 bases). V lost 3 bases and J lost 0, with 9 bases in between. Germline V CDR1 and CDR2: DFQATT, SNEGSKA (reference sequence). The CDR3 runs to 13 residues. The CDR3, as DNA: TGCAGTGCTAGTACAGGTGTCTCCTACGAGCAGTACTTC. Translating gives CSASTGVSYEQYF.

This chain connects TRBV6-2 or TRBV6-3 to TRBJ2-7, with TRBD1 matching over 8 bases. The CDR3 has 16 amino acids. V shed 6 bases and J 7 bases; nucleotides not matched to a gene: 17. Looked up from germline, CDR1 is MNHEY and CDR2 is SVGEGT. The CDR3 protein is CASSRTGLVAGEEQYF. In DNA form, the CDR3 reads TGTGCCAGCAGCCGGACAGGGTTGGTTGCGGGTGAAGAGCAGTACTTC.

The genes are TRBV12-3 or TRBV12-4 and TRBJ2-7; D is undetermined. The CDR3 sequence is 12 residues long. Trimming took off 4 bases at V and 5 bases at J, with 9 bases between the two ends. CDR3 bases: TGTGCCAGCAGTTCCCACATGAACGAGCAGTACTTC. Amino acid sequence: CASSSHMNEQYF.

This rearrangement joins TRBV6-1 to TRBJ2-7, with TRBD1 as a possible D gene (6 bases). This CDR3 comprises 11 residues. Germline CDR1 reads MNHNS; CDR2 reads SASEGT. V was shortened by 7 bases and J by 3 bases, with 7 bases between the two germline ends. The CDR3 region is CASKGVYEQYF. Here the CDR3 DNA reads TGTGCCAGCAAGGGGGTCTACGAGCAGTACTTC.

The rearrangement links TRBV28 to TRBJ1-1, with 7 bases lining up with TRBD1. The CDR3 spans 13 residues. V trimming: 6 bases; J trimming: 1 base; junction bases outside the gene matches: 2. Germline V gene lookup returns CDR1 MDHEN and CDR2 SYDVKM. The CDR3 bases are TGTGCCAGCAGGGCAGGGGGGAACACTGAAGCTTTCTTT. Its protein product is CASRAGGNTEAFF.

In its sample, this clonotype is medium-sized. The chain links TRBV10-3 to TRBJ1-5; D not certain. V dropped 2 bases and J dropped 1 base, with 9 bases sitting between them. CDR3 length: 15 amino acids. Per germline, CDR1 ENHRY and CDR2 SYGVKD. The CDR3 DNA follows: TGTGCCATCAGTGAGGCGAAGGGAAGCAATCAGCCCCAGCATTTT. This codes for CAISEAKGSNQPQHF.

Judged by abundance, this clonotype is medium-sized. V is TRBV10-3 and J is TRBJ1-5; D is possibly TRBD1 (6 bases). Germline CDR1 and CDR2: ENHRY and SYGVKD. CDR3 size: 13 residues. Trimming pared 10 bases from V and 3 bases from J, leaving 13 bases between. Here the CDR3 reads CATGWDTNQPQHF. CDR3 in DNA: TGTGCCACGGGCTGGGACACCAATCAGCCCCAGCATTTT.